This T cell receptor beta chain was documented in a study of T cells after yellow fever vaccination. Study observations and caveats: Subsequent booster samples again held most clones from primary vaccination (around 96% CD4, nearly 90% CD8).

Germline V gene lookup returns CDR1 SGHRS and CDR2 YFSETQ. V lost 0 bases and J lost 2; bases outside the gene matches: 2. The CDR3 sequence is 15 residues long. Universal primer sites and UMIs were introduced during 5'RACE template-switching synthesis of TCR cDNA. A single record per CDR3 protein comes from TCRdb applying MiXCR to the 5' RACE reads. The data show about 340,000 distinct CDR3 sequences, with 7.5% to 9% seen just once and under 20% held by the top ten. A remark on this clonotype: The target antigen is unknown.

This chain links TRBV5-1 with TRBJ2-1, with 7 positions matching TRBD2. The clonotype was recovered from a man between 18 and 35 years old who received the YFV17D yellow fever vaccine. The specimen comprised PBMCs, sampled on the day of the first yellow fever vaccination. CDR3 amino acids: CASSLVGGTYNEQFF. The CDR3 bases are TGCGCCAGCAGCTTGGTGGGGGGGACCTACAATGAGCAGTTCTTC.